The 24 T cell receptor beta chains reported below all come from one sample, sequenced in a study of T cells in Graves' hyperthyroidism and ophthalmopathy. TCR beta CDR3 region amplification was performed from RNA transcripts. First-round RT-PCR targeting the TCR CDR3 was performed with the HTBI primer set. TCRdb ran MiXCR on the multiplex PCR reads and lists one entry per CDR3 protein. The table includes hundreds of thousands of distinct CDR3 sequences, more than 14% detected once. Specimen: blood. The receptors shown here come from a woman aged 45-59 years with Graves' ophthalmopathy.

This clonotype was counted many times. J is TRBJ1-3 and V is TRBV5-1; D remains unclear. Per germline, CDR1 SGHRS and CDR2 YFSETQ. The CDR3 runs to 16 residues. V lost 0 bases and J 1 base, leaving 11 bases between the germline ends. The CDR3 spells CASSLASGLSGNTIYF. CDR3 DNA: TGCGCCAGCAGCTTGGCATCAGGCTTGTCTGGAAACACCATATATTTT.

There are many counts of this clonotype. The chain links TRBV20-1 to TRBJ2-1; TRBD2 matches 7 bases. The CDR3 sequence is 15 residues long. From germline, CDR1 is DFQATT and CDR2 SNEGSKA (reference sequence). The V segment lost 3 bases and the J segment 9 bases; nucleotides outside the gene matches: 14. The CDR3 loop is CSASYPSGGLIEQFF. The CDR3 DNA follows: TGCAGTGCTAGCTATCCTAGCGGAGGTCTGATTGAGCAGTTCTTC.

This clonotype has at least ten counts. This chain links TRBV5-5 with TRBJ1-5, with D uncertain. CDR1 and CDR2 from the germline V gene are SGHKS and YYEKEE (reference sequence). This CDR3 comprises 12 residues. The V end was cut by 4 bases, the J end by 2 bases, with 4 bases between. CDR3 DNA sequence: TGTGCCAGCAGCGCCCGCAATCAGCCCCAGCATTTT. Encoded protein: CASSARNQPQHF.

This clonotype was observed a single time. The chain joins TRBV10-3 to TRBJ1-2; D is unclear. The germline V and J ends were trimmed by 10 bases and 4 bases, with 10 bases remaining between them. CDR1 is ENHRY and CDR2 is SYGVKD in the germline V gene. The CDR3 length is 11 residues. The CDR3 DNA reads as TGTGCCAGGCCGATTTCCTATGGCTACACCTTC. This sequence encodes CARPISYGYTF.

Many counts were recorded for this clonotype. The CDR3 sequence: CASSLGQEAFF. In DNA form, the CDR3 reads TGCGCCAGCAGCTTAGGACAGGAAGCTTTCTTT. The chain links TRBV5-1 to TRBJ1-1; D is possibly TRBD1 (6 bases). Germline V gives CDR1 SGHRS, CDR2 YFSETQ. The CDR3 consists of 11 residues. Trimming left V 2 bases short and J 8 bases short, with 7 bases between.

This clonotype came up many times. The gene calls are TRBV11-3 and TRBJ2-7, with a weak D call TRBD1 (7 bases). From germline, CDR1 is SGHNT and CDR2 YENEEA. The CDR3 loop spans 15 amino acids. Trimming pared 5 bases from V and 3 bases from J, leaving 17 bases between. The CDR3 reads CASSPPDRTIYEQYF. The CDR3 bases are TGTGCCAGCAGCCCACCGGACAGGACTATCTACGAGCAGTACTTC.

V usage is TRBV9 and J usage is TRBJ2-1, with D possibly being TRBD2 (6 bases). Trimming stripped 2 bases from V and 9 bases from J, with 12 bases between. CDR1 and CDR2 (germline): SGDLS, YYNGEE. There are 13 residues in the CDR3. CDR3 sequence reads: CASSVGGVGEQFF. The CDR3 bases are TGTGCCAGCAGCGTGGGGGGAGTCGGTGAGCAGTTCTTC.

This clonotype was found a few times. As DNA, the CDR3 is TGCGCCAGCAGCTTGGCCGCAGGACAAGGAGAAAAACTGTTTTTT. Protein: CASSLAAGQGEKLFF. The V and J genes are TRBV5-1 and TRBJ1-4; possibly TRBD1 for D (5 bases). The CDR3 has 15 residues. Between the trimmed V and J ends, which lost 0 bases and 8 bases, there was a span of 14 bases. Germline values: CDR1 SGHRS, CDR2 YFSETQ.

In this sample, this clonotype turned up many times. V and J are TRBV20-1 and TRBJ2-7, with TRBD2 matching over 10 bases. Trimming at V came to 0 bases and at J to 0 bases, leaving 8 bases not matched to a gene. The CDR3 has 17 amino acids. CDR1 is DFQATT, CDR2 SNEGSKA, per germline (reference sequence). CDR3 DNA sequence: TGCAGTGCTAGAGATCGGGCTAGCGGGGGCCTCTCCTACGAGCAGTACTTC. Protein: CSARDRASGGLSYEQYF.

The chain couples TRBV19 to TRBJ1-1; no reliable D call. Trimming shortened V by 6 bases and J by 3 bases, and 20 bases separated the two germline ends. Germline-derived CDR1 and CDR2 are LNHDA and SQIVND (reference sequence). The CDR3 spans 16 residues. CDR3 nucleotides: TGTGCCAGTAGCCAAATGAGTCCACGCGGATACACTGAAGCTTTCTTT. This codes for CASSQMSPRGYTEAFF.

The chain carries TRBV9 and TRBJ1-3; no clear D. The V end lost 3 bases, the J end lost 0 bases, and 4 bases lay between the germline ends. CDR1 SGDLS and CDR2 YYNGEE come from the germline V gene. The CDR3 covers 13 residues. The CDR3 here is CASSGYSGNTIYF. CDR3 nucleotides: TGTGCCAGCAGCGGCTACTCTGGAAACACCATATATTTT.

The CDR3 DNA reads as TGTGCCACCAGCAGAGATCTCCCGGACAGGGTTCCCAATGAGCAGTTCTTC. This translates into CATSRDLPDRVPNEQFF. V usage is TRBV15 and J usage is TRBJ2-1; 8 bases agree with TRBD1. The V gene end was trimmed by 0 bases and the J gene end by 6 bases; junction bases not matched to a gene: 10. The germline V gene encodes CDR1 LNHNV and CDR2 YYDKDF (reference sequence). The CDR3 is 17 residues long.

This clonotype was seen repeatedly, ten times or more. V and J are TRBV30 and TRBJ2-2; no definite D call. CDR3 length: 12 residues. V was pared by 8 bases and J by 0 bases, with 7 bases between. Germline V CDR1 and CDR2: GTSNPN, SVGIG (reference sequence). The CDR3 loop reads CAHSTNTGELFF. In nucleotides, the CDR3 is TGTGCCCACTCTACGAACACCGGGGAGCTGTTTTTT.

This clonotype has a count of ten or more. The rearrangement links TRBV12-3 or TRBV12-4 to TRBJ2-1, with 9 bases lining up with TRBD2. V lost 2 bases, J lost 3 bases, and 5 bases stayed unmatched. The CDR3 extends over 16 amino acids. CDR3 sequence: CASSLSASGVYNEQFF. The CDR3 bases are TGTGCCAGCAGTTTAAGTGCTAGCGGGGTCTACAATGAGCAGTTCTTC.

The gene calls are TRBV27 and TRBJ2-2; 14 nucleotides agree with TRBD2. The J segment lost 1 base and the V segment lost 1 base, leaving 5 bases of the junction unmatched. This CDR3 has 19 amino acids. Germline V CDR1 and CDR2: MNHEY, SMNVEV (reference sequence). CDR3 region: CASSLWGLAGDRNTGELFF. For the CDR3, the DNA is TGTGCCAGCAGTTTATGGGGACTAGCGGGAGATCGGAACACCGGGGAGCTGTTTTTT.

On this clonotype itself: A much bigger clone sits one base away, suggesting this may be a read error. The V and J genes are TRBV29-1 and TRBJ2-3, with 9 bases lining up with TRBD1. CDR1 and CDR2 (germline): SQVTM, ANQGSEA. The CDR3 has 14 residues. The CDR3 DNA reads as TGCAGCGTTGCACAGGGGGCCTACACAGTTACGCAGTATTTT. Translated: CSVAQGAYTVTQYF.

The chain couples TRBV28 to TRBJ2-2; the D gene could be TRBD1 or TRBD2 (5 bases each). CDR3 size: 19 residues. V was clipped by 5 bases and J by 5 bases, with 27 bases between them. Germline CDR1 MDHEN, CDR2 SYDVKM. The CDR3 protein is CASSPGPRSRGLKTGELFF. The CDR3 DNA follows: TGTGCCAGCAGTCCGGGGCCTCGCAGTCGCGGTCTAAAGACCGGGGAGCTGTTTTTT.

This clonotype was detected many times. The chain links TRBV11-2 to TRBJ2-3; TRBD2 might be the D (6 bases). The germline gives CDR1 SGHAT, CDR2 FQNNGV. The germline V and J ends were trimmed by 3 bases and 3 bases, with 13 bases remaining between them. This CDR3 has 15 residues. CDR3 region: CASSFYRETTDTQYF. The DNA of the CDR3 is TGTGCCAGCAGCTTTTACCGGGAGACGACAGATACGCAGTATTTT. Full variable domain (remainder filled in from reference TRBV11-2 and TRBJ2-3): EAGVAQSPRYKIIEKRQSVAFWCNPISGHATLYWYQQILGQGPKLLIQFQNNGVVDDSQLPKDRFSAERLKGVDSTLKIQPAKLEDSAVYLCASSFYRETTDTQYFGPGTRLTVL.

There are a few counts of this clonotype. The genes are TRBV6-2 or TRBV6-3 and TRBJ2-3; 13 bases line up with TRBD2. V was clipped by 4 bases and J by 4 bases; unmatched bases: 8. This CDR3 has 17 residues. CDR1 and CDR2 from the germline V gene are MNHEY and SVGEGT. The CDR3 loop reads CASSSGTSGIGADTQYF. The DNA of the CDR3 is TGTGCCAGCAGTTCCGGGACTAGCGGGATAGGGGCAGATACGCAGTATTTT.

This clonotype was recorded at least ten times. J is TRBJ2-7 and V is TRBV6-2 or TRBV6-3; possible D gene TRBD1, 5 bases. The germline V gene encodes CDR1 MNHEY and CDR2 SVGEGT. Trimming stripped 4 bases from V and 4 bases from J, with 14 bases between. The CDR3 consists of 14 residues. CDR3 in DNA: TGTGCCAGCAGTTCTTACAGGTTTTCTTACGAGCAGTACTTC. Translation: CASSSYRFSYEQYF.

The V call is TRBV9, the J call TRBJ2-1; 12 bases match TRBD2. Germline V gives CDR1 SGDLS, CDR2 YYNGEE. The CDR3 is 16 amino acids. The ends lost 3 bases at V and 3 bases at J; junction bases unmatched: 4. CDR3 amino acids: CASSAGLAGYYNEQFF. CDR3 nucleotides: TGTGCCAGCAGCGCCGGACTAGCGGGATACTACAATGAGCAGTTCTTC.

There are many counts of this clonotype. The CDR3: CAWSVFGTGELFF. The CDR3 DNA reads TGTGCCTGGAGTGTATTCGGCACCGGGGAGCTGTTTTTT. The chain carries TRBV30 and TRBJ2-2, with D uncertain. Germline assignment: CDR1 GTSNPN and CDR2 SVGIG (reference sequence). The CDR3 sequence is 13 residues long. V shed 0 bases and J shed 4 bases, with 6 bases lying between them.

This clonotype was counted ten times or more. The chain has TRBV11-1 and TRBJ2-7; 12 nucleotides agree with TRBD2. The germline V gene has CDR1 SGHAT and CDR2 FQDESV (reference sequence). There are 18 residues in the CDR3. V was pared by 4 bases and J by 0 bases, with 10 bases of the junction left unmatched. The DNA of the CDR3 is TGTGCCAGCAGCTCCCCGGGACTAGCGGGCGCTATCTCCTACGAGCAGTACTTC. Its translation is CASSSPGLAGAISYEQYF. Variable domain in full (rest from reference TRBV11-1 and TRBJ2-7): EAEVAQSPRYKITEKSQAVAFWCDPISGHATLYWYRQILGQGPELLVQFQDESVVDDSQLPKDRFSAERLKGVDSTLKIQPAELGDSAMYLCASSSPGLAGAISYEQYFGPGTRLTVT.

This clonotype was seen a handful of times. A much larger clone is a single base away; this may be a read error. The chain joins TRBV20-1 to TRBJ2-1; a possible D gene is TRBD2 (6 bases). The CDR3 is 14 amino acids. Germline assignment: CDR1 DFQATT and CDR2 SNEGSKA (reference sequence). CDR3 coding DNA: TGCAGTACTAGCAGGACGGTTAGGACGAATGAGCAGTTCTTC. This codes for CSTSRTVRTNEQFF.